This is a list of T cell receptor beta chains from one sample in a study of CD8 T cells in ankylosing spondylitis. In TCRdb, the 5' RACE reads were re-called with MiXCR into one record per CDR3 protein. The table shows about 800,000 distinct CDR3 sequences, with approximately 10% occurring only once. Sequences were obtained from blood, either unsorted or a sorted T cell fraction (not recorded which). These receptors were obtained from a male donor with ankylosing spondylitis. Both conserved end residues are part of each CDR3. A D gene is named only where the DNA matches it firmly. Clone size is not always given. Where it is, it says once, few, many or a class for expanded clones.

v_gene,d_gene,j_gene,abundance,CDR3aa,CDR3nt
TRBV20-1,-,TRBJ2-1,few,CSARISGRTYNEQFF,TGCAGTGCTAGGATCTCAGGGCGGACTTACAATGAGCAGTTCTTC
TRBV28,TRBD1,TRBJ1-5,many,CASQGTGGFQPQHF,TGTGCCAGCCAGGGGACAGGGGGCTTTCAGCCCCAGCATTTT
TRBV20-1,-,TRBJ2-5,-,CSAQIGKRAKETQYF,TGCAGTGCCCAGATCGGGAAGCGGGCGAAAGAGACCCAGTACTTC
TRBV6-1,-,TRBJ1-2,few,CASSGAGTSDNYGYTF,TGTGCCAGCAGTGGGGCCGGGACATCGGACAACTATGGCTACACCTTC
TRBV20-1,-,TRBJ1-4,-,CSARDTGTNEKLFF,TGCAGTGCTAGAGACACGGGAACTAATGAAAAACTGTTTTTT
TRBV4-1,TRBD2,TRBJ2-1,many,CASSQDALAGGNEQFF,TGCGCCAGCAGCCAAGATGCGTTAGCGGGAGGGAATGAGCAGTTCTTC
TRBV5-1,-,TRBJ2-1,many,CATRTRGEQFF,TGCGCCACCAGAACTAGAGGTGAGCAGTTCTTC
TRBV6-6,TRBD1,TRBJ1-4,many,CASVTGGEKLFF,TGTGCCAGCGTCACAGGGGGTGAAAAACTGTTTTTT
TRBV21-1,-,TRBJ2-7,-,CASSKIRDRGSYEQYF,TGTGCCAGCAGCAAAATCCGGGACAGGGGTTCGTACGAGCAGTACTTC
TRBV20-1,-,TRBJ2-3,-,CSASGFPARTDTQYF,TGCAGTGCTAGTGGGTTCCCCGCCCGCACAGATACGCAGTATTTT
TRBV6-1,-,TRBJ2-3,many,CASSPWNTDTQYF,TGTGCCAGCAGCCCCTGGAACACAGATACGCAGTATTTT
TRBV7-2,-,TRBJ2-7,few,CASSHRDGDYEQYF,TGTGCCAGCAGCCACCGGGACGGGGACTACGAGCAGTACTTC
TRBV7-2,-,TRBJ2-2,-,CASSSRGTSTGELFF,TGTGCCAGCAGCTCACGGGGCACATCCACCGGGGAGCTGTTTTTT
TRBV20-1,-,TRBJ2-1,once,CITGLDSYNEQFF,TGCATCACAGGGTTAGATTCCTACAATGAGCAGTTCTTC
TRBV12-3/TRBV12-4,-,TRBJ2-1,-,CASRDSPFNEQFF,TGTGCCAGCCGGGACTCGCCATTCAATGAGCAGTTCTTC